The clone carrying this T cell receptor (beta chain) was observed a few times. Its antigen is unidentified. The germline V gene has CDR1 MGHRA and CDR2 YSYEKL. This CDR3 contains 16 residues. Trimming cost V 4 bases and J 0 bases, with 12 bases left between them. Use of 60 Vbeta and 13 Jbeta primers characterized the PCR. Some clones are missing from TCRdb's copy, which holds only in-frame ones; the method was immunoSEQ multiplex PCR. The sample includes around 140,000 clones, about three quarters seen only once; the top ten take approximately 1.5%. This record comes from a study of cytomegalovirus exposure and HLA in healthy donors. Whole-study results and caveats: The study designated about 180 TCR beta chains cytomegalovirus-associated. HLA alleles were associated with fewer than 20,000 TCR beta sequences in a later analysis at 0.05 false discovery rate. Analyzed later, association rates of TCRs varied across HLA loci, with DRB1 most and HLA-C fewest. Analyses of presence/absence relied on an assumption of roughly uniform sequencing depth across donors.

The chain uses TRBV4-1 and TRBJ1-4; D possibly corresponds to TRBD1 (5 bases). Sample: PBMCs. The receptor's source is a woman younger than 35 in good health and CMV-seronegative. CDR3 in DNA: TGCGCCAGCAGCCCTCAGGGTCGGGCAACTAATGAAAAACTGTTTTTT. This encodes CASSPQGRATNEKLFF.